The 9 T cell receptor beta chains given below trace back to one sample, sequenced in a study of neurological immune-mediated disorders. TCRdb re-called the 5' RACE reads with MiXCR, one entry per CDR3 protein. The sample holds roughly 62,000 distinct CDR3 sequences; 2% to 2.5% are singletons and the top ten take around 3%. Sequencing input: PBMCs. The source is a man in his fifties or sixties with multiple sclerosis.

The table lists this clonotype with many counts. The chain links TRBV7-9 to TRBJ2-2; 8 positions match TRBD1. The germline CDR1 and CDR2 sequences are SEHNR and FQNEAQ (reference sequence). Losses at the gene ends were 6 bases for V and 4 bases for J; bases not matched to a gene: 7. CDR3 length equals 15 residues. The CDR3 protein is CASRTRGPVTGELFF. For the CDR3, the DNA is TGTGCCAGCAGAACCAGGGGGCCGGTCACCGGGGAGCTGTTTTTT.

The sample holds many counts of this clonotype. The chain joins TRBV20-1 to TRBJ1-5, with 9 bases identical to TRBD1. With 4 bases clipped from V and 5 bases from J, the junction kept 6 bases outside the gene matches. The CDR3 extends over 14 amino acids. Looked up from germline, CDR1 is DFQATT and CDR2 is SNEGSKA (reference sequence). CDR3 loop: CSAISGTGHQPQHF. Here the CDR3 DNA reads TGCAGTGCTATTTCCGGGACAGGGCATCAGCCCCAGCATTTT.

This clonotype was seen repeatedly, ten times or more. A clone one base away is much larger, so this may be a read error. This chain uses TRBV27 with TRBJ1-1; D remains unclear. V gave up 6 bases and J gave up 0 bases, with 5 bases separating them. This CDR3 is 12 amino acids long. Looked up from germline, CDR1 is MNHEY and CDR2 is SMNVEV (reference sequence). CDR3 loop: CASSSVNTEAFF. Written as DNA, the CDR3 is TGTGCCAGCAGCTCGGTGAACACTGAAGCTTTCTTT.

This clonotype has at least ten counts. The rearrangement links TRBV21-1 to TRBJ1-5; the listed D gene, TRBD1, was not tested against the DNA. TRBV21-1 is classified as a pseudogene. The CDR3 has 15 residues. This CDR3 reads CASSKEGGQGQPQHF. CDR3 DNA: TGTGCCAGCAGCAAAGAAGGGGGTCAGGGTCAGCCCCAGCATTTT.

This clonotype was counted at least ten times. The chain uses TRBV10-3 and TRBJ2-3; weak D call: TRBD2 (5 bases). The germline V gene has CDR1 ENHRY and CDR2 SYGVKD. CDR3 length: 14 amino acids. Trimming cost V 6 bases and J 2 bases, with 12 bases left between them. CDR3 loop: CAISSDSNTDTQYF. The CDR3 nucleotides are TGTGCCATCAGCTCGGACTCAAACACAGATACGCAGTATTTT.

There are many counts of this clonotype. CDR3 amino acids: CASSLAGEVYGYTF. The CDR3 nucleotides read TGTGCCAGCAGCTTAGCGGGGGAAGTCTATGGCTACACCTTC. V and J are TRBV7-2 and TRBJ1-2; D may be TRBD1 (5 bases). The V end was cut by 0 bases, the J end by 4 bases, with 9 bases between. CDR3 size: 14 residues. The germline gives CDR1 SGHTA, CDR2 FQGNSA. The variable domain in full, with the rest retrieved from reference TRBV7-2 and TRBJ1-2, is GAGVSQSPSNKVTEKGKDVELRCDPISGHTALYWYRQSLGQGLEFLIYFQGNSAPDKSGLPSDRFSAERTGGSVSTLTIQRTQQEDSAVYLCASSLAGEVYGYTFGSGTRLTVV.

In this sample, this clonotype turned up many times. J is TRBJ1-5 and V is TRBV24-1; possible D gene TRBD1, 6 bases. There are 16 residues in the CDR3. V lost 0 bases and J 0 bases, leaving 8 bases between the germline ends. The germline CDR1 and CDR2 sequences are KGHDR and SFDVKD. Written as DNA, the CDR3 is TGTGCCACCAGTGATTTGTCAGGGGATAGCAATCAGCCCCAGCATTTT. Protein sequence: CATSDLSGDSNQPQHF.

This clonotype has ten or more counts. The genes are TRBV5-1 and TRBJ2-7; a possible D gene is TRBD1 (5 bases). With 3 bases removed from V and 3 bases from J, the gap between germline ends came to 13 bases. Germline V gene sequence: CDR1 SGHRS, CDR2 YFSETQ. The CDR3 runs 14 residues. The CDR3 loop is CASSYLTANYEQYF. The CDR3 nucleotides read TGCGCCAGCAGCTATCTGACAGCTAACTACGAGCAGTACTTC. Full variable domain (outside the CDR3, taken from reference TRBV5-1 and TRBJ2-7): KAGVTQTPRYLIKTRGQQVTLSCSPISGHRSVSWYQQTPGQGLQFLFEYFSETQRNKGNFPGRFSGRQFSNSRSEMNVSTLELGDSALYLCASSYLTANYEQYFGPGTRLTVT.

This clonotype occurred many times. The chain recombines TRBV4-3 with TRBJ2-7, with a tentative D call TRBD2 (6 bases). The germline V gene encodes CDR1 LGHNA and CDR2 YSLEER. V was pared by 0 bases and J by 3 bases, with 15 bases between. The CDR3 contains 16 residues. The CDR3 sequence: CASSQDVGGPLYEQYF. As DNA, the CDR3 is TGCGCCAGCAGCCAAGACGTGGGAGGCCCTCTCTACGAGCAGTACTTC.